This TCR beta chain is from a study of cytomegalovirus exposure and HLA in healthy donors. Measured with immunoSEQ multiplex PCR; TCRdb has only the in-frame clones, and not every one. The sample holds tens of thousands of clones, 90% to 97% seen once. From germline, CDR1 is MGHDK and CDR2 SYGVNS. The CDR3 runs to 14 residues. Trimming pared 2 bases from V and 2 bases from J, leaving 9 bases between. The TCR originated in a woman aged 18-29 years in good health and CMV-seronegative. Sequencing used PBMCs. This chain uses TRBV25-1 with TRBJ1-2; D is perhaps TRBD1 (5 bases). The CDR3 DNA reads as TGTGCCAGCAGTGAAGGCGGGGGGAACTATGGCTACACCTTC. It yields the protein CASSEGGGNYGYTF.